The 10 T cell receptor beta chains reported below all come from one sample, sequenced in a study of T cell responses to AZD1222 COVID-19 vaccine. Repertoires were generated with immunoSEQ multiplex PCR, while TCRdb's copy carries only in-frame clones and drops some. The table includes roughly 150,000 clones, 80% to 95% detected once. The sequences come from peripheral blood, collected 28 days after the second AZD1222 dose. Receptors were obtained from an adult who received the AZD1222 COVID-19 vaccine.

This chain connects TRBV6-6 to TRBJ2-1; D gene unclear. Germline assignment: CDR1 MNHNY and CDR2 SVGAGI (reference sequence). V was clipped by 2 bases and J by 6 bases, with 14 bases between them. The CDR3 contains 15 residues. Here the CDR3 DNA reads TGTGCCAGCAGTTACGATATGACGGAAGGCAATGAGCAGTTCTTC. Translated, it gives CASSYDMTEGNEQFF.

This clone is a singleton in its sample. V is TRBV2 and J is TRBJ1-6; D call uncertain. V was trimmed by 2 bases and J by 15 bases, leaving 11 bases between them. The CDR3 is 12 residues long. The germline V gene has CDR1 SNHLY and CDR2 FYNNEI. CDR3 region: CASSERDFNLHF. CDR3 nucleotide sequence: TGTGCCAGCAGTGAACGGGATTTCAACCTCCACTTT. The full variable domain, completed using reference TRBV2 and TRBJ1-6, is EPEVTQTPSHQVTQMGQEVILRCVPISNHLYFYWYRQILGQKVEFLVSFYNNEISEKSEIFDDQFSVERPDGSNFTLKIRSTKLEDSAMYFCASSERDFNLHFGNGTRLTVT.

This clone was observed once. The CDR3 loop is CASSYDPGLRNTEAFF. In nucleotides, the CDR3 is TGTGCCAGCAGTTACGATCCAGGTTTGCGGAACACTGAAGCTTTCTTT. The chain joins TRBV6-5 to TRBJ1-1, with D uncertain. V dropped 2 bases and J dropped 1 base, with 14 bases sitting between them. Germline lookup yields CDR1 MNHEY and CDR2 SVGAGI. This CDR3 region has 16 residues.

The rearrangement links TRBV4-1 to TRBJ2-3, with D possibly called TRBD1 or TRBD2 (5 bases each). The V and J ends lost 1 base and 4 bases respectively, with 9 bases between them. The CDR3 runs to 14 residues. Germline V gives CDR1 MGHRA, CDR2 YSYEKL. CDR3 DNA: TGCGCCAGCAGCCAAGGGGGGAGTCCAGATACGCAGTATTTT. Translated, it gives CASSQGGSPDTQYF.

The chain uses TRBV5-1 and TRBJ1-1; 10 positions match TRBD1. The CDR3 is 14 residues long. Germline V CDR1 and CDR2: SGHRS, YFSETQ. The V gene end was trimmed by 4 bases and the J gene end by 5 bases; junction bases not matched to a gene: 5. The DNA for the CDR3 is TGCGCCAGCAGCGCCGGGACAGGGGAAACTGAAGCTTTCTTT. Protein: CASSAGTGETEAFF. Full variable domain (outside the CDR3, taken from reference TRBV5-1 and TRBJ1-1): KAGVTQTPRYLIKTRGQQVTLSCSPISGHRSVSWYQQTPGQGLQFLFEYFSETQRNKGNFPGRFSGRQFSNSRSEMNVSTLELGDSALYLCASSAGTGETEAFFGQGTRLTVV.

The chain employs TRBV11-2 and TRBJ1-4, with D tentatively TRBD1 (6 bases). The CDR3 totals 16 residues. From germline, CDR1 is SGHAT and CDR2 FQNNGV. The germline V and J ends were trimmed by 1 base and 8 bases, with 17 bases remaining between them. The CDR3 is CASSLGLRGQREKLFF. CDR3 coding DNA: TGTGCCAGCAGCTTAGGGTTGCGGGGGCAGCGAGAAAAACTGTTTTTT.

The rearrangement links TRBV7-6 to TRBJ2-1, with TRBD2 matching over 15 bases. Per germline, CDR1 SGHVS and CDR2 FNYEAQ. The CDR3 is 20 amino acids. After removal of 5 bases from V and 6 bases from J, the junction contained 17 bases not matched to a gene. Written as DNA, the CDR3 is TGTGCCAGCAGCCTGACAAGGGGCGGGACTAGCGGGAGGTTCCGCAATGAGCAGTTCTTC. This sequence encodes CASSLTRGGTSGRFRNEQFF. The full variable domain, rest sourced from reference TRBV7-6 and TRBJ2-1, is GAGVSQSPRYKVTKRGQDVALRCDPISGHVSLYWYRQALGQGPEFLTYFNYEAQQDKSGLPNDRFSAERPEGSISTLTIQRTEQRDSAMYRCASSLTRGGTSGRFRNEQFFGPGTRLTVL.

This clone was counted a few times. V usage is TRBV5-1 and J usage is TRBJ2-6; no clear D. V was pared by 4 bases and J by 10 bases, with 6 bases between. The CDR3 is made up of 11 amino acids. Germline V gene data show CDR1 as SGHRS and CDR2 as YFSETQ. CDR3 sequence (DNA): TGCGCCAGCAGCCATTCGAACGTCCTGACTTTC. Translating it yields CASSHSNVLTF.

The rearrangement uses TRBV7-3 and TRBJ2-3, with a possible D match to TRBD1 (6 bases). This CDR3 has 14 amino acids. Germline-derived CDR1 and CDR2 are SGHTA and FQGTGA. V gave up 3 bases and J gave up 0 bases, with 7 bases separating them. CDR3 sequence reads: CASSFQGSTDTQYF. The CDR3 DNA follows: TGTGCCAGCAGCTTCCAGGGGAGCACAGATACGCAGTATTTT. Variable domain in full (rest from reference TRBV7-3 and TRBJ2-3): GAGVSQTPSNKVTEKGKYVELRCDPISGHTALYWYRQSLGQGPEFLIYFQGTGAADDSGLPNDRFFAVRPEGSVSTLKIQRTERGDSAVYLCASSFQGSTDTQYFGPGTRLTVL.

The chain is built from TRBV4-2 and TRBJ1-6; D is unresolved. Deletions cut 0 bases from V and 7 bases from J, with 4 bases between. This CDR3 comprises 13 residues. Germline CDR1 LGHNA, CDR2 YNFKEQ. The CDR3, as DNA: TGTGCCAGCAGCCAAGATGAGAATTCACCCCTCCACTTT. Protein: CASSQDENSPLHF.